The clone carrying this T cell receptor (beta chain) has a count of ten or more. The antigen remains unidentified. These data come from a study of post-analysis software for immune sequencing data. Broader study findings: Patients showed TRBV5-6, TRBV5-1 and TRBV20-1 among five TRBV segments more frequent than in controls.

cDNA libraries for TCR beta contained unique molecular identifiers. TCRdb re-called the PCR reads with MiXCR, one entry per CDR3 protein. The data hold just over 250,000 distinct CDR3 sequences, with 30% to 45% observed a single time. Germline CDR1 reads DFQATT; CDR2 reads SNEGSKA (reference sequence). V lost 3 bases, J lost 5 bases, and 4 bases stayed unmatched. This CDR3 comprises 13 residues. The sequence came from a girl aged 10 to 17 with multiple sclerosis. The chain uses TRBV20-1 and TRBJ2-3, with 8 nucleotides matching TRBD2. The source material was blood. CDR3 residues: CSASLAGGDTQYF. The DNA for the CDR3 is TGCAGTGCTAGCTTGGCGGGGGGAGATACGCAGTATTTT.